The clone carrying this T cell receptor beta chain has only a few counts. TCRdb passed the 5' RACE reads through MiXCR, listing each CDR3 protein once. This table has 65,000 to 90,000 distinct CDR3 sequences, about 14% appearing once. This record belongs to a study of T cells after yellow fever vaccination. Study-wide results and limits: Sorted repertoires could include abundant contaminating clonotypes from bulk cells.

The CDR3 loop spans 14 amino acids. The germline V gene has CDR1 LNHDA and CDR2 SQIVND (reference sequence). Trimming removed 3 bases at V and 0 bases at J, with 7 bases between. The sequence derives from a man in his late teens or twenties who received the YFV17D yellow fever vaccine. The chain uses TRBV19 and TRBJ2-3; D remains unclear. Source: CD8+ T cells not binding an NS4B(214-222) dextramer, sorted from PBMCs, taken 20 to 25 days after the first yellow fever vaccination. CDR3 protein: CASSMLDSTDTQYF. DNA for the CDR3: TGTGCCAGTAGTATGTTAGACAGCACAGATACGCAGTATTTT.